The clone carrying this TCR beta chain was counted a few times. Germline V lookup: CDR1 MNHNS, CDR2 SASEGT. V lost 6 bases, J lost 3 bases, and 9 bases lay in between. The CDR3 is made up of 13 amino acids. These data originate in a study of cytomegalovirus exposure and HLA in healthy donors. The PCR was carried out with 60 Vbeta primers and 13 Jbeta primers. Sequencing was performed with immunoSEQ multiplex PCR; in TCRdb, only in-frame clones are kept and a portion is missing. The sample has 150,000 to 200,000 clones; 79% are singletons. What was sequenced was PBMCs. J is TRBJ1-5 and V is TRBV6-1, with D hard to call. The source is a woman in her thirties or forties in good health and CMV-seronegative. The CDR3 DNA sequence: TGTGCCAGCAGGTATAATCTCAATCAGCCCCAGCATTTT. It translates to CASRYNLNQPQHF.